This record covers a single T cell receptor (beta chain). These data belong to a study of CD8 T cells in Susac syndrome. The V gene lost 3 bases and the J gene lost 0 bases, with 8 bases spanning the gap. Germline CDR1 reads MGHRA; CDR2 reads YSYEKL. This CDR3 has 14 amino acids. An input of 0.5 to 1 ug of RNA was subjected to reverse transcription using random hexamers. Each CDR3 protein is one row after TCRdb ran MiXCR on the immunoSEQ multiplex PCR reads. In the table there are 100,000 to 150,000 distinct CDR3 sequences, about 95% of which are singletons. The sequenced sample consisted of CD4+ T cells from PBMCs. The V call is TRBV4-1, the J call TRBJ1-2; D remains ambiguous. This receptor was identified in a human donor in good health. This CDR3 reads CASSHVTANYGYTF. CDR3 in DNA: TGCGCCAGCAGCCATGTTACAGCTAACTATGGCTACACCTTC.